The sequence of this T cell receptor beta chain was determined in a study of T cell clones after liver transplantation. This CDR3 spans 15 amino acids. Trimming took 3 bases from V and 7 from J, leaving 18 bases between them. CDR1 and CDR2 (germline): LGHNA, YSLEER. The protocol was immunoSEQ multiplex PCR, while the TCRdb copy is restricted to in-frame clones and leaves out a portion. The table has roughly 80,000 clones, around 78% seen once. The TCR comes from a human patient who received a liver transplant. Some T cells may have originated in the graft donor. Sequences were derived from CD4+ T cells from blood, sampled at the 22-month timepoint. The V gene is TRBV4-3, the J gene TRBJ1-1; perhaps TRBD1 as D (5 bases). DNA for the CDR3: TGCGCCAGCAGCCAGAATTGGGGGATAGACGATGAAGCTTTCTTT. As protein: CASSQNWGIDDEAFF.